This TCR beta chain was sequenced during a study of vaccination and CD4 T cells after COVID-19. In the study overall: As their vaccination, participants received two doses of either BNT162b2 or mRNA-1273 vaccine.

The CDR3 runs 11 residues. Per germline, CDR1 LNHDA and CDR2 SQIVND (reference sequence). Turning to this clonotype: Antigen unknown. Germline and junction disagree at one end, which may indicate a read error.

The Oncomine TCR Beta short-read assay sequenced DNA from cultured CD4+ T cells. TCRdb reprocessed the PCR reads via MiXCR and lists one record per CDR3 protein. The repertoire holds around 11,000 distinct CDR3 sequences, with 41% as singletons. Documented treatment: roughly 11-day PBMC culture with coronavirus spike peptide pools or control peptides (ViraFEST assay). V and J are TRBV19 and TRBJ1-2; D remains unclear. This sequence was found in a human donor who had recovered from COVID-19. This specimen was CD4+ T cells from blood, cultured in vitro, taken after SARS-CoV-2 vaccination. The CDR3: CASRFNYGYTF. CDR3 bases: TGCGCGTCCCGGTTTAACTATGGCTACACCTTC.